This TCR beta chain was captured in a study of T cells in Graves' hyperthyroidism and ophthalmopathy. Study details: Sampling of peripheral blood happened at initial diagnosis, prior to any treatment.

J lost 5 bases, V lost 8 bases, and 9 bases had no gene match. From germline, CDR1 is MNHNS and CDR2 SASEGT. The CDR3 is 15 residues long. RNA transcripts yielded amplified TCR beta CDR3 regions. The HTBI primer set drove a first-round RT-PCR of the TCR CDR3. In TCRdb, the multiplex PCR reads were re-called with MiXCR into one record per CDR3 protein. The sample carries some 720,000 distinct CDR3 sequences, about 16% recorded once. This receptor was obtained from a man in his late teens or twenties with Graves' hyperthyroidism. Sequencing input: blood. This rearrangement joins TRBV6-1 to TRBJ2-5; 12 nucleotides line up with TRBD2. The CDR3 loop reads CASGPLAGGRETQYF. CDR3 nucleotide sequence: TGTGCCAGCGGTCCCCTAGCGGGAGGGCGGGAGACCCAGTACTTC.